In its sample, the clone carrying this T cell receptor (beta chain) was seen a few times. These data are taken from a study of T cells after yellow fever vaccination. Using its own MiXCR run on the 5' RACE reads, TCRdb lists one record per CDR3 protein. The table has hundreds of thousands of distinct CDR3 sequences, about 14% seen once. The germline V gene encodes CDR1 SGHDT and CDR2 YYEEEE. V was pared by 1 base and J by 3 bases, with 7 bases between. The CDR3 runs to 14 residues. The gene calls are TRBV5-6 and TRBJ1-4; D is unresolved. Sample: PBMCs, taken on the day of the yellow fever booster vaccination. The TCR sequence derives from a man aged 25 to 45 who received the YFV17D yellow fever vaccine. Here the CDR3 reads CASSLNGPNEKLFF. The CDR3 nucleotides are TGTGCCAGCAGCTTGAATGGGCCTAATGAAAAACTGTTTTTT.